This T cell receptor beta chain was retrieved from a study of blood T cell repertoires in COVID-19. The CDR3 runs 14 residues. V lost 8 bases to trimming and J lost 1 base, with 12 bases between them. CDR1 is LNHDA and CDR2 is SQIVND in the germline V gene (reference sequence). Sequenced by immunoSEQ multiplex PCR; TCRdb stores in-frame clones only, minus some. The sample consists of roughly 500,000 clones, 70% to 90% of them appearing once. This rearrangement joins TRBV19 to TRBJ1-5, with TRBD1 as a possible D gene (6 bases). The sequenced sample was peripheral blood. The TCR sequence derives from a human donor in a cohort sampled during active COVID-19. The CDR3 loop reads CASGGGASNQPQHF. The CDR3 DNA is TGTGCCAGTGGCGGGGGCGCGAGCAATCAGCCCCAGCATTTT.